This entry lists 29 T cell receptor beta chains sequenced from one sample in a study of T cells in localized non-small cell lung cancer. The protocol was immunoSEQ multiplex PCR, while the TCRdb copy is restricted to in-frame clones and leaves out a portion. The profile shows more than 15,000 clones, 89% of them singletons. The sequences come from peripheral blood, collected before any cancer treatment. The receptors stem from a female donor older than 55 with stage III squamous cell lung carcinoma.

This clone was found once. The V and J genes are TRBV30 and TRBJ2-1, with TRBD2 as a possible D gene (6 bases). The CDR3 totals 12 residues. Germline assignment: CDR1 GTSNPN and CDR2 SVGIG (reference sequence). Deletions cut 2 bases from V and 7 bases from J, with 9 bases between. Here the CDR3 reads CAWSFRENEQFF. The CDR3 nucleotides are TGTGCCTGGAGTTTTCGGGAGAATGAGCAGTTCTTC.

Remarks on this clone: The likely explanation is a read error, given a far larger clone one base away. The sample carries other DNA sequences with the same CDR3. The rearrangement uses TRBV5-1 and TRBJ2-7; D unclear. Trimming took 0 bases from V and 4 from J, leaving 2 bases between them. The CDR3 runs 11 residues. CDR1 and CDR2 from the germline V gene are SGHRS and YFSETQ. The CDR3 DNA follows: TGCGCCAGCAGCTTGGGGTACGAGCAGTACTTC. Translation: CASSLGYEQYF.

V and J are TRBV7-9 and TRBJ1-1; D not certain. Trimming pared 3 bases from V and 0 bases from J, leaving 5 bases between. CDR1 is SEHNR, CDR2 FQNEAQ, per germline (reference sequence). The CDR3 sequence is 13 residues long. The CDR3 protein is CASSFGMNTEAFF. The CDR3 DNA is TGTGCCAGCAGCTTTGGTATGAACACTGAAGCTTTCTTT.

V usage is TRBV7-2 and J usage is TRBJ2-5; 9 nucleotides match TRBD2. V dropped 1 base and J dropped 5; count of bases not matched to a gene: 8. Germline V gene lookup returns CDR1 SGHTA and CDR2 FQGNSA. The CDR3 sequence is 16 residues long. CDR3 nucleotide sequence: TGTGCCAGCAGCTTAGATATAGATAGCGGGGGTGAGACCCAGTACTTC. The encoded protein is CASSLDIDSGGETQYF.

The chain is built from TRBV19 and TRBJ2-2; TRBD1 might be the D (6 bases). Between the trimmed V and J ends, which lost 5 bases and 8 bases, there was a span of 12 bases. The CDR3 consists of 13 residues. CDR1 is LNHDA and CDR2 is SQIVND in the germline V gene (reference sequence). CDR3 protein: CASSAAGAGELFF. CDR3 bases: TGTGCCAGTAGTGCCGCAGGGGCTGGGGAGCTGTTTTTT.

This clone came up once. V and J are TRBV19 and TRBJ1-2; maybe TRBD1 (6 bases). This CDR3 is built from 13 residues. Germline CDR1 is LNHDA and CDR2 is SQIVND (reference sequence). V lost 6 bases to trimming and J lost 2 bases, with 10 bases between them. The CDR3 DNA reads TGTGCCAGTAGGCCCGGACAGAACTATGGCTACACCTTC. Its protein is CASRPGQNYGYTF.

V gene TRBV7-9 combines with J gene TRBJ2-1; 8 bases agree with TRBD1. Germline assignment: CDR1 SEHNR and CDR2 FQNEAQ (reference sequence). Trimming removed 3 bases from V and 0 bases from J; junction bases left unmatched: 10. This CDR3 spans 18 amino acids. CDR3 nucleotides: TGTGCCAGCAGCTTGAGAGACAGGGGATCAAGCTCCTACAATGAGCAGTTCTTC. It specifies CASSLRDRGSSSYNEQFF. Supplemented by reference TRBV7-9 and TRBJ2-1, the full variable domain reads DTGVSQNPRHKITKRGQNVTFRCDPISEHNRLYWYRQTLGQGPEFLTYFQNEAQLEKSRLLSDRFSAERPKGSFSTLEIQRTEQGDSAMYLCASSLRDRGSSSYNEQFFGPGTRLTVL.

This clone appeared a single time. V and J are TRBV7-8 and TRBJ1-4, with 7 bases aligning to TRBD1. Germline lookup yields CDR1 SGHVS and CDR2 FQNEAQ. The CDR3 has 13 residues. V was pared by 3 bases and J by 8 bases, with 3 bases of the junction left unmatched. The CDR3 bases are TGTGCCAGCAGCTTCTGGGACAGCGAAAAACTGTTTTTT. Residues: CASSFWDSEKLFF.

This chain connects TRBV7-6 to TRBJ2-7; 9 nucleotides match TRBD2. The CDR3 runs to 15 residues. Germline V gene sequence: CDR1 SGHVS, CDR2 FNYEAQ. J gave up 6 bases and V 5 bases, and 11 bases lay outside the gene matches. CDR3 region: CASSPIAGGSIEQYF. CDR3 bases: TGTGCCAGCAGCCCAATCGCGGGAGGGTCGATCGAGCAGTACTTC.

The chain joins TRBV11-2 to TRBJ2-3; TRBD2 agrees at 7 bases. V shed 3 bases, J shed 0 bases, and the junction held 6 bases outside the gene matches. CDR1 is SGHAT and CDR2 is FQNNGV in the germline V gene. This CDR3 contains 16 residues. The CDR3 sequence is CASSFSPSGSTDTQYF. CDR3 nucleotides: TGTGCCAGCAGCTTTAGTCCTAGCGGTAGCACAGATACGCAGTATTTT.

The chain employs TRBV6-1 and TRBJ1-1, with D possibly matching TRBD1 (5 bases). The V end lost 1 base, the J end lost 5 bases, and 17 bases lay between the germline ends. This CDR3 is built from 16 residues. From germline, CDR1 is MNHNS and CDR2 SASEGT. The CDR3 region is CASSEVEVGVLTEAFF. In DNA, the CDR3 is TGTGCCAGCAGTGAAGTCGAGGTGGGGGTCCTAACTGAAGCTTTCTTT.

This clone was seen only once. This rearrangement joins TRBV6-1 to TRBJ1-2; a possible D gene is TRBD1 (6 bases). Trimming removed 1 base at V and 4 bases at J, with 10 bases between. Germline assignment: CDR1 MNHNS and CDR2 SASEGT. The CDR3 runs 14 residues. The CDR3 DNA is TGTGCCAGCAGTGAAGTAGGGGGAGCCTATGGCTACACCTTC. This sequence encodes CASSEVGGAYGYTF.

V usage is TRBV19 and J usage is TRBJ1-2, with 8 bases that match TRBD1. J was trimmed by 3 bases and V by 2 bases; bases with no gene match: 14. Germline values: CDR1 LNHDA, CDR2 SQIVND (reference sequence). The CDR3 length is 18 residues. CDR3 protein: CASSIITGGPPIHYGYTF. For the CDR3, the DNA is TGTGCCAGTAGTATAATTACAGGGGGACCCCCTATTCACTATGGCTACACCTTC.

The chain joins TRBV30 to TRBJ2-7; D might be TRBD1 or TRBD2, each matching 6 bases. The V gene's germline CDR1 is GTSNPN and CDR2 SVGIG (reference sequence). The CDR3 has 15 amino acids. Trimming took 4 bases from V and 5 from J, leaving 21 bases between them. The CDR3 protein is CAWTAPGAAFHEQYF. CDR3 DNA: TGTGCCTGGACTGCACCGGGGGCAGCTTTCCACGAGCAGTACTTC.

The chain links TRBV19 to TRBJ1-1; D remains ambiguous. Germline CDR1 is LNHDA and CDR2 is SQIVND (reference sequence). The CDR3 is made up of 12 amino acids. Trimming took off 6 bases at V and 5 bases at J, with 10 bases between the two ends. CDR3 amino acids: CASSHIQTEAFF. The DNA for the CDR3 is TGTGCCAGTAGCCACATCCAGACTGAAGCTTTCTTT.

The chain employs TRBV2 and TRBJ1-6; 9 bases fit TRBD1. Unmatched junction bases numbered 6, after V lost 5 bases and J lost 7 bases. CDR3 length: 15 residues. CDR1 and CDR2 (germline): SNHLY, FYNNEI. Here the CDR3 reads CASSPSDRGNSPLHF. The CDR3 DNA follows: TGTGCCAGCAGTCCTTCCGACAGGGGGAATTCACCCCTCCACTTT.

V and J are TRBV6-5 and TRBJ1-1; D gene unclear. The CDR3 consists of 10 residues. Looked up from germline, CDR1 is MNHEY and CDR2 is SVGAGI. Trimming took off 5 bases at V and 11 bases at J, with 9 bases between the two ends. The CDR3: CASSLQRAFF. CDR3 sequence (DNA): TGTGCCAGCAGTCTACAGAGGGCTTTCTTT.

J is TRBJ2-2 and V is TRBV4-1; the match to TRBD2 covers 13 bases. This CDR3 has 16 residues. V dropped 4 bases and J dropped 6; count of bases not matched to a gene: 5. Per the germline V gene, CDR1 is MGHRA and CDR2 is YSYEKL. This CDR3 is CASSPLTSGRAGELFF. The CDR3 bases are TGCGCCAGCAGCCCACTCACTAGCGGGAGGGCCGGGGAGCTGTTTTTT.

The V gene is TRBV5-6, the J gene TRBJ2-1, with a weak D call TRBD1 (5 bases). CDR3 length: 15 amino acids. CDR1 and CDR2 (germline): SGHDT, YYEEEE. The V and J ends lost 1 base and 2 bases respectively, with 10 bases between them. The CDR3 nucleotides are TGTGCCAGCAGCTTGTTACAGGATGCCTACAATGAGCAGTTCTTC. It is translated as CASSLLQDAYNEQFF.

CDR3 DNA: TGTGCCAGCAGTCGCCGGGACGGCAATTCACCCCTCCACTTT. This translates into CASSRRDGNSPLHF. This chain connects TRBV7-9 to TRBJ1-6, with D possibly TRBD1 on 5 matching bases. The CDR3 sequence is 14 residues long. V dropped 6 bases and J dropped 7 bases, with 13 bases sitting between them. The germline V gene has CDR1 SEHNR and CDR2 FQNEAQ (reference sequence).

This sequence joins TRBV29-1 and TRBJ2-5; D is uncertain. The germline CDR1 and CDR2 sequences are SQVTM and ANQGSEA. This CDR3 has 14 amino acids. Trimming took off 6 bases at V and 5 bases at J, with 19 bases between the two ends. The CDR3 reads CSVDSERMGETQYF. CDR3 DNA: TGCAGCGTCGACTCGGAGAGGATGGGGGAGACCCAGTACTTC.

The rearrangement joins TRBV16 to TRBJ1-1; D remains ambiguous. Trimming left V 2 bases short and J 3 bases short, with 10 bases between. Germline V lookup: CDR1 KGHSY, CDR2 FQNENV. This CDR3 has 14 residues. CDR3 amino acids: CASSQGRRDTEAFF. The CDR3 coding sequence is TGTGCCAGCAGCCAAGGGCGACGGGACACTGAAGCTTTCTTT.

J is TRBJ2-3 and V is TRBV28; 8 nucleotides agree with TRBD1. Germline CDR1 is MDHEN and CDR2 is SYDVKM. The length of the CDR3 is 17 residues. J was trimmed by 0 bases and V by 4 bases; bases with no gene match: 9. As DNA, the CDR3 is TGTGCCAGCAGTTCCCTATTACAGGGGGAAAGCACAGATACGCAGTATTTT. This encodes CASSSLLQGESTDTQYF.

In its sample, this clone was seen once. CDR3 in amino acids: CASRDNTDTQYF. The CDR3 DNA reads TGTGCCAGCCGGGACAACACAGATACGCAGTATTTT. The chain has TRBV6-5 and TRBJ2-3, with D perhaps matching TRBD1 (6 bases). The CDR3 totals 12 residues. From germline, CDR1 is MNHEY and CDR2 SVGAGI. V was pared by 8 bases and J by 2 bases, with 8 bases between.

The chain employs TRBV7-9 and TRBJ2-1; TRBD2 aligns across 11 bases. CDR1 and CDR2 (germline): SEHNR, FQNEAQ (reference sequence). After removal of 5 bases from V and 9 bases from J, the junction contained 6 bases not matched to a gene. This CDR3 is built from 14 residues. The CDR3 DNA follows: TGTGCCAGCAGCATACTAGCGGGAGTCCGTGAGCAGTTCTTC. Translating it yields CASSILAGVREQFF.

The CDR3 sequence: CASSLVLGAGYTF. In DNA form, the CDR3 reads TGTGCCAGCAGCTTAGTCTTGGGGGCTGGCTACACCTTC. The chain carries TRBV7-9 and TRBJ1-2; a weak D match, TRBD1 (6 bases). The V end was cut by 1 base, the J end by 7 bases, with 10 bases between. The germline V gene encodes CDR1 SEHNR and CDR2 FQNEAQ (reference sequence). The CDR3 covers 13 residues.

The rearrangement links TRBV7-2 to TRBJ2-7, with TRBD2 identical over 7 bases. The V segment lost 3 bases and the J segment 2 bases; nucleotides outside the gene matches: 4. The CDR3 runs 14 residues. The germline V gene has CDR1 SGHTA and CDR2 FQGNSA. In DNA form, the CDR3 reads TGTGCCAGCAGCTTTCGGGGGGTTCCCTACGAGCAGTACTTC. This encodes CASSFRGVPYEQYF.

This sequence joins TRBV5-1 and TRBJ2-3; tentatively, D is TRBD2 (6 bases). The V gene lost 4 bases and the J gene lost 0 bases, with 12 bases spanning the gap. Germline V gene data show CDR1 as SGHRS and CDR2 as YFSETQ. The CDR3 sequence is 15 residues long. CDR3 protein: CASSLFGTSTDTQYF. CDR3 sequence (DNA): TGCGCCAGCAGCCTGTTCGGGACTAGCACAGATACGCAGTATTTT.

The rearrangement joins TRBV10-3 to TRBJ1-5; D remains unclear. The CDR3 is 14 amino acids. The germline CDR1 and CDR2 sequences are ENHRY and SYGVKD. Trimming stripped 7 bases from V and 4 bases from J, with 14 bases between. The CDR3 is CAINSDGANQPQHF. CDR3 sequence (DNA): TGTGCCATCAATTCCGACGGAGCTAATCAGCCCCAGCATTTT.